This TCR beta chain is from a study of cytomegalovirus exposure and HLA in healthy donors. Study information: The approximately 670 first-cohort repertoires shared a platform with the roughly 130 validation repertoires, as reported in a later analysis. Overall study findings and caveats: Whilst most TCR sequences proved rare, a subset of public TCRs occurred across many donors. The authors enumerated roughly 180 TCR beta chains as linked to cytomegalovirus.

Only in-frame clones appear in the TCRdb table, and some are missing; sequencing was by immunoSEQ multiplex PCR. This sample has 200,000 to 250,000 clones, with about 89% found just once. For this clone: As yet, its antigen is unknown.

From germline, CDR1 is SGHKS and CDR2 YYEKEE (reference sequence). The CDR3 is made up of 18 amino acids. Trimming at V came to 0 bases and at J to 3 bases, leaving 11 bases not matched to a gene. Sequencing was carried out using PBMCs. This TCR was recovered from a woman aged 18-35 years in good health and CMV-seronegative. The gene calls are TRBV5-5 and TRBJ2-7; TRBD1 matches at 11 bases. DNA of the CDR3: TGTGCCAGCAGCTTGGTTATCGGACAGGGGGCGCGGGGCTACGAGCAGTACTTC. The encoded protein is CASSLVIGQGARGYEQYF.